Listed below are T cell receptor beta chains from one sample, sequenced in a study of T cells after yellow fever vaccination. TCRdb used MiXCR to reprocess the 5' RACE reads, holding one entry per CDR3 protein. In the table there are 300,000 or so distinct CDR3 sequences, about 7.8% of which are singletons. The sample in question was PBMCs, obtained about 41 days after the first yellow fever vaccination. The receptor source for this set is a man younger than 35 who received the YFV17D yellow fever vaccine. Both conserved end residues are part of each CDR3.

j_call	v_call	cdr3_aa
TRBJ1-6	TRBV12-3/TRBV12-4	CASSLQPGLNSPLHF
TRBJ2-2	TRBV5-1	CASSLTSTGELFF
TRBJ1-2	TRBV4-3	CASSQGGVVGYTF
TRBJ2-3	TRBV7-2	CASSLAFARAQYF
TRBJ2-5	TRBV20-1	CSARDPALAGGKQETQYF
TRBJ2-3	TRBV7-2	CASSSQLAGGSDTQYF
TRBJ1-3	TRBV29-1	CSVTPPGDRNTIYF
TRBJ2-7	TRBV2	CASSVVGSSWEQYF
TRBJ1-1	TRBV12-3/TRBV12-4	CASSLVLGAQAFF
TRBJ1-2	TRBV3-1	CASSQGQGANYGYTF
TRBJ1-2	TRBV19	CACGRDSLNYGYTF
TRBJ2-5	TRBV4-2	CASSQEGPGGQETQYF
TRBJ2-3	TRBV7-2	CASSYPGGASPDTQYF
TRBJ2-7	TRBV4-2	CASSQESGLSSYEQYF
TRBJ1-2	TRBV6-2/TRBV6-3	CASSSPDSDYNYGYTF
TRBJ2-3	TRBV29-1	CSVHGAARDTQYF
TRBJ2-2	TRBV4-1	CASSQARLTGELFF
TRBJ2-3	TRBV7-9	CASSRVRSAGDTDTQYF
TRBJ2-1	TRBV5-1	CASSFSSTPVGGEQFF
TRBJ2-1	TRBV5-1	CASSVRDRGAQFF
TRBJ2-7	TRBV5-5	CASSLEGQSIYEQYF
TRBJ1-5	TRBV6-4	CASSDRLPLGRDCYSNQPQHF
TRBJ2-5	TRBV20-1	CSATPGVRTQYF
TRBJ1-5	TRBV4-1	CASSQPSSGGNQPQHF
TRBJ2-1	TRBV14	CASSQALSGEQFF
TRBJ1-3	TRBV3-1	CASSHTIQGTIGNTIYF
TRBJ2-3	TRBV6-2/TRBV6-3	CASSYSSVGLAGGPVPTDTQYF
TRBJ2-5	TRBV5-1	CASSLTGASQETQYF
TRBJ2-7	TRBV6-5	CASSYGGGTYEQYF
TRBJ1-5	TRBV12-3/TRBV12-4	CASSPRGRGDQPQHF
TRBJ1-5	TRBV18	CASSPPSGTIQPQHF
TRBJ2-5	TRBV4-2	CASSQVSGGTNSQETQYF
TRBJ1-2	TRBV5-1	CASSLAEGSYGYTF
TRBJ2-3	TRBV7-2	CASSSRVADTQYF
TRBJ2-7	TRBV4-1	CASSQETGASSYEQYF
TRBJ1-2	TRBV29-1	CSVEDAGQAYGYTF
TRBJ2-1	TRBV12-3/TRBV12-4	CAQGPGNEQFF
TRBJ2-1	TRBV5-1	CASSLGGIPNEQFF
TRBJ2-5	TRBV12-5	CASGTRLAGGRDQETQYF
TRBJ2-1	TRBV25-1	CASRRGDPNEQFF
TRBJ2-7	TRBV20-1	CSAPPDGQNEQYF
TRBJ2-7	TRBV4-3	CASSPSGGRYLGEQYF
TRBJ2-3	TRBV25-1	CASSEISGGAPDTQYF
TRBJ1-2	TRBV7-2	CASSLELGGWGYTF
TRBJ1-3	TRBV20-1	CSARESGAGNTIYF
TRBJ1-1	TRBV6-2/TRBV6-3	CASSPSGGKWTEAFF